What follows are 15 T cell receptor beta chains derived from one specimen sequenced in a study of blood T cell repertoires in COVID-19. Generated by immunoSEQ multiplex PCR, the TCRdb table keeps only in-frame clones and is missing some. Of over 70,000 clones listed, less than 95% are singletons. Sample: peripheral blood. These receptors all stem from a young man with COVID-19, enrolled during active disease.

The V gene is TRBV28, the J gene TRBJ2-7; 8 positions match TRBD1. The CDR3 is 13 amino acids. V shed 8 bases, J shed 4 bases, and the junction held 7 bases outside the gene matches. CDR1 MDHEN and CDR2 SYDVKM come from the germline V gene. This chain's CDR3 is CASETGVNYEQYF. The DNA of the CDR3 is TGTGCCAGCGAGACAGGGGTTAATTACGAGCAGTACTTC.

The chain has TRBV12-3 or TRBV12-4 and TRBJ2-1; D might be TRBD2 (5 bases). Trimming shortened V by 7 bases and J by 8 bases, and 9 bases separated the two germline ends. The CDR3 spans 11 residues. The CDR3 DNA reads as TGTGCCAGCAAGACGAGGGATGAGCAGTTCTTC. Protein product: CASKTRDEQFF.

The rearrangement uses TRBV7-6 and TRBJ2-7, with D possibly being TRBD1 (5 bases). Germline-derived CDR1 and CDR2 are SGHVS and FNYEAQ. The CDR3 loop spans 15 amino acids. V was clipped by 3 bases and J by 2 bases, with 14 bases between them. CDR3 sequence reads: CASSLGPFGAYEQYF. Written as DNA, the CDR3 is TGTGCCAGCAGCTTGGGGCCATTTGGAGCCTACGAGCAGTACTTC.

V usage is TRBV10-3 and J usage is TRBJ2-1, with 10 bases identical to TRBD1. The germline V gene has CDR1 ENHRY and CDR2 SYGVKD. The CDR3 extends over 17 amino acids. With 4 bases clipped from V and 6 bases from J, the junction kept 12 bases outside the gene matches. CDR3 bases: TGTGCCATCAGTGTCCCCCCCTGGAGGACAGGGGGCAATGAGCAGTTCTTC. It specifies CAISVPPWRTGGNEQFF.

A remark on this clone: Its ends do not fully match the called genes, so a read error is possible. The DNA for the CDR3 is TGTGCCAGCCTTACAGGGGGCAACCAGCCCCAGCATTTT. Its translation: CASLTGGNQPQHF. This chain joins TRBV28 and TRBJ1-5, with 9 nucleotides matching TRBD1. The CDR3 extends over 13 amino acids. Germline CDR1 is MDHEN and CDR2 is SYDVKM. Full variable domain (outside the CDR3, taken from reference TRBV28 and TRBJ1-5): DVKVTQSSRYLVKRTGEKVFLECVQDMDHENMFWYRQDPGLGLRLIYFSYDVKMKEKGDIPEGYSVSREKKERFSLILESASTNQTSMYLCASLTGGNQPQHFGDGTRLSIL.

J is TRBJ2-1 and V is TRBV7-9, with D perhaps TRBD2 (5 bases). There are 15 residues in the CDR3. Trimming stripped 2 bases from V and 7 bases from J, with 15 bases between. In germline, CDR1 is SEHNR, CDR2 FQNEAQ (reference sequence). This CDR3 is CASSLFTMTGNEQFF. The CDR3 DNA follows: TGTGCCAGCAGCTTATTTACTATGACGGGGAATGAGCAGTTCTTC. The entire variable domain, with the rest obtained from reference TRBV7-9 and TRBJ2-1, is as follows: DTGVSQNPRHKITKRGQNVTFRCDPISEHNRLYWYRQTLGQGPEFLTYFQNEAQLEKSRLLSDRFSAERPKGSFSTLEIQRTEQGDSAMYLCASSLFTMTGNEQFFGPGTRLTVL.

The chain is built from TRBV24-1 and TRBJ2-5; tentatively, D is TRBD2 (5 bases). With 12 bases removed from V and 3 bases from J, the gap between germline ends came to 16 bases. Germline CDR1 KGHDR, CDR2 SFDVKD. This CDR3 is 13 amino acids long. The chain's CDR3 is CASHGRREETQYF. CDR3 DNA sequence: TGTGCCTCCCACGGGCGGCGGGAAGAGACCCAGTACTTC.

The rearrangement joins TRBV28 to TRBJ1-5; maybe TRBD1 (6 bases). V shed 5 bases and J shed 6 bases, with 11 bases lying between them. Germline CDR1 is MDHEN and CDR2 is SYDVKM. There are 13 residues in the CDR3. In DNA form, the CDR3 reads TGTGCCAGCAGTCACAGGGCAGGTCAGCCCCAGCATTTT. Translation: CASSHRAGQPQHF.

The V and J genes are TRBV24-1 and TRBJ2-1, with D perhaps matching TRBD2 (6 bases). CDR3 size: 15 residues. V was trimmed by 5 bases and J by 2 bases, leaving 12 bases between them. In germline, CDR1 is KGHDR, CDR2 SFDVKD. The CDR3 here is CATSGRETAYNEQFF. As DNA, the CDR3 is TGTGCCACCAGTGGCCGGGAGACCGCCTACAATGAGCAGTTCTTC.

CDR3: CASSLEPGKGNTIYF. CDR3 DNA sequence: TGTGCCAGCAGCTTAGAACCAGGCAAAGGAAACACCATATATTTT. This rearrangement joins TRBV7-9 to TRBJ1-3; D uncertain. Germline CDR1 and CDR2: SEHNR and FQNEAQ (reference sequence). The ends were cut back, 1 base at V and 4 bases at J, with 11 bases in the middle. The CDR3 length is 15 residues.

As DNA, the CDR3 is TGTGCCAGCAGCCGTCAGGGTAGTGGGGCCAACGTCCTGACTTTC. It translates to CASSRQGSGANVLTF. This sequence joins TRBV11-2 and TRBJ2-6; D possibly corresponds to TRBD1 (5 bases). V was trimmed by 5 bases and J by 3 bases, leaving 11 bases between them. This CDR3 contains 15 residues. Germline lookup yields CDR1 SGHAT and CDR2 FQNNGV.

This clone showed up just once. The CDR3 DNA sequence: TGTGCCAGCAGTGCCCAGGGAAGCGGGGTCTCCTACGAGCAGTACTTC. Protein sequence: CASSAQGSGVSYEQYF. V is TRBV6-1 and J is TRBJ2-7; 7 bases map to TRBD2. J was trimmed by 0 bases and V by 4 bases; bases with no gene match: 9. There are 16 residues in the CDR3. CDR1 and CDR2 (germline): MNHNS, SASEGT.

The gene calls are TRBV9 and TRBJ2-4; TRBD2 agrees at 10 bases. Germline CDR1 and CDR2: SGDLS and YYNGEE. The CDR3 is 17 residues long. Trimming removed 0 bases from V and 5 bases from J; junction bases left unmatched: 8. DNA of the CDR3: TGTGCCAGCAGCGTAGGGAACCTAGCGGGAGATGAAAACATTCAGTACTTC. Translated: CASSVGNLAGDENIQYF. The complete variable domain, with remaining parts taken from reference TRBV9 and TRBJ2-4, reads DSGVTQTPKHLITATGQRVTLRCSPRSGDLSVYWYQQSLDQGLQFLIQYYNGEERAKGNILERFSAQQFPDLHSELNLSSLELGDSALYFCASSVGNLAGDENIQYFGAGTRLSVL.

V usage is TRBV15 and J usage is TRBJ2-7, with D possibly TRBD2 on 5 matching bases. V shed 3 bases and J shed 4 bases, with 13 bases lying between them. The CDR3 is made up of 14 amino acids. CDR1 and CDR2 from the germline V gene are LNHNV and YYDKDF (reference sequence). The CDR3 DNA sequence: TGTGCCACCAGCAGCCAGGAGGCCTTGTACGAGCAGTACTTC. This encodes CATSSQEALYEQYF. Using reference TRBV15 and TRBJ2-7 for the parts outside the CDR3, the full variable domain is DAMVIQNPRYQVTQFGKPVTLSCSQTLNHNVMYWYQQKSSQAPKLLFHYYDKDFNNEADTPDNFQSRRPNTSFCFLDIRSPGLGDTAMYLCATSSQEALYEQYFGPGTRLTVT.

The chain joins TRBV27 to TRBJ2-7; 9 bases are a match to TRBD1. The CDR3 is 18 amino acids. The germline V gene has CDR1 MNHEY and CDR2 SMNVEV (reference sequence). With V trimmed by 5 bases and J by 4 bases, 18 bases remained unmatched. Here the CDR3 DNA reads TGTGCCAGCAGTCCTCTGGGGGACAGGGCCCTTATAGGGTACGAGCAGTACTTC. It is translated as CASSPLGDRALIGYEQYF.